This TCR beta chain was retrieved from a study of human T cells and chemical hapten exposure. Overall study context: On the upper back, patch tests were applied with 0.01% DPC and read at 6 days. Across samples, TCR yields varied, mostly owing to small differences in pooled library volumes.

Between the trimmed V and J ends, which lost 3 bases and 5 bases, there was a span of 16 bases. This CDR3 has 15 amino acids. CDR1 and CDR2 (germline): SGHAT, FQNNGV. Noted time point: pre-sensitization, week 0. The treatment was: therapeutic diphenylcyclopropenone sensitization with weekly scalp DPC. The library tagged each cDNA molecule with unique molecular identifiers. Per the original methods: Ranging from roughly 20,000 to 690,600, TCR counts per sample had a median value of approximately 99,000. TCRdb processed the RACE reads anew with MiXCR; each CDR3 protein has one entry. Clone size and V and J calls follow TCRdb, not the original study. The sample has under 300,000 distinct CDR3 sequences; approximately 7.5% are singletons.

The sequencing used whole blood, collected in connection with sensitization to the hapten diphenylcyclopropenone (DPC). The sequence came from a man aged 18 to 30 with alopecia areata. Some clones in this sample may be carry-over from other donors' samples. The chain couples TRBV11-2 to TRBJ1-2; D not resolved. The CDR3 loop reads CASSLAPRWAYGYTF. CDR3 bases: TGTGCCAGCAGCTTGGCTCCCAGGTGGGCTTATGGCTACACCTTC.